Sequencing of this T cell receptor beta chain was carried out in a study of T cells in localized non-small cell lung cancer. Study findings and constraints: Higher blood T cell density went with longer overall survival. When the top 100 tumor clones were examined, a median about 60 of them also appeared in the adjacent lung, which was paired and uninvolved. Heterogeneity within the tumor remains possible, as just one region underwent sequencing. Adjacent uninvolved lung tissue had the highest T cell clonality, exceeding tumor.

The table came from immunoSEQ multiplex PCR; TCRdb's copy has only in-frame clones and leaves some out. Of about 41,000 clones in the sample, roughly nine tenths were seen once. This clone occurred once. What it recognizes is unknown. In germline, CDR1 is SGDLS, CDR2 YYNGEE. V was pared by 2 bases and J by 5 bases, with 22 bases between. The CDR3 loop spans 17 amino acids. The sequencing here drew on peripheral blood, taken before any cancer treatment. The chain recombines TRBV9 with TRBJ2-5; D possibly corresponds to TRBD2 (8 bases). This TCR derives from a woman aged 18-49 years with stage III lung adenocarcinoma. CDR3 region: CASSVGGEGTVIETQYF. The CDR3 DNA reads TGTGCCAGCAGCGTCGGGGGGGAGGGGACAGTGATTGAGACCCAGTACTTC.